The rows below give T cell receptor beta chains drawn from one sample of a study of T cells in Graves' hyperthyroidism and ophthalmopathy. TCRdb re-derived calls from the multiplex PCR reads in MiXCR, one entry per CDR3 protein. The sample records over 300,000 distinct CDR3 sequences, about 13% being singletons. The sample was blood. The receptors originated from a woman in her forties with Graves' ophthalmopathy. The CDR3 runs from the conserved cysteine through the conserved F or W. The D gene is left open where the match is weak. Clone size is given for some rows only: seen once, a few or many times, or a class if the clone is expanded.

D	size	V	J	CDR3	DNA
-	many	TRBV29-1	TRBJ2-1	CSVDSRGQQFF	TGCAGCGTTGATAGCCGGGGCCAGCAGTTCTTC
-	-	TRBV7-2	TRBJ2-2	CASSQTSGELFF	TGTGCCAGCAGCCAGACTAGCGGGGAGCTGTTTTTT
TRBD2	many	TRBV7-9	TRBJ2-1	CASSPTSGANYNEQFF	TGTGCCAGCAGCCCCACTAGCGGGGCTAACTACAATGAGCAGTTCTTC
-	many	TRBV27	TRBJ1-2	CASSLWPGTDVYTF	TGTGCCAGCAGTTTATGGCCAGGGACCGATGTCTACACCTTC
-	many	TRBV18	TRBJ1-1	CASSPRRDPYGNTEAFF	TGTGCCAGCTCACCACGCCGGGACCCTTATGGGAACACTGAAGCTTTCTTT
-	many	TRBV7-9	TRBJ2-1	CASSRYRDREQFF	TGTGCCAGCAGCCGATACAGGGACCGTGAGCAGTTCTTC
-	many	TRBV7-8	TRBJ2-5	CASSQRSGETQYF	TGTGCCAGCAGCCAAAGAAGTGGAGAGACCCAGTACTTC
-	many	TRBV30	TRBJ1-1	CAWSEKNTEAFF	TGTGCCTGGAGCGAGAAAAACACTGAAGCTTTCTTT
-	many	TRBV6-1	TRBJ1-2	CASSEGRGGFFGYTF	TGTGCCAGCAGTGAGGGGCGTGGAGGGTTCTTTGGCTACACCTTC
TRBD2	many	TRBV19	TRBJ2-1	CASRRLAGWNEQFF	TGTGCCAGTAGGAGACTAGCGGGGTGGAATGAGCAGTTCTTC
-	-	TRBV7-6	TRBJ2-2	CASRQTESNTGELFF	TGTGCCAGCAGACAGACAGAATCGAACACCGGGGAGCTGTTTTTT
TRBD2	many	TRBV12-3/TRBV12-4	TRBJ2-2	CASGGRLAGGPGELFF	TGTGCCAGCGGCGGGCGACTAGCGGGAGGGCCCGGGGAGCTGTTTTTT
-	-	TRBV12-3/TRBV12-4	TRBJ1-5	CASSLKQLGQDPQPQHF	TGTGCCAGCAGCCTTAAGCAACTGGGGCAGGACCCTCAGCCCCAGCATTTT
-	many	TRBV28	TRBJ1-5	CASTPSRPLRGNQPQHF	TGTGCCAGCACCCCGTCGAGACCCTTAAGGGGCAATCAGCCCCAGCATTTT
TRBD1	few	TRBV20-1	TRBJ1-4	CSARQGDEKLFF	TGCAGTGCCCGACAGGGCGACGAAAAACTGTTTTTT
-	-	TRBV9	TRBJ2-1	CASSVEGSRYNEQFF	TGTGCCAGCAGCGTAGAAGGTAGCAGGTACAATGAGCAGTTCTTC
TRBD2	many	TRBV27	TRBJ2-7	CASRRAGAVAYEQYF	TGTGCCAGCAGAAGGGCGGGAGCGGTAGCCTACGAGCAGTACTTC
-	-	TRBV12-5	TRBJ2-2	CASGLTPPPGGELFF	TGTGCTAGTGGTTTGACTCCTCCCCCCGGCGGGGAGCTGTTTTTT
-	few	TRBV7-9	TRBJ1-1	CASSPMERGRFSEAFF	TGTGCCAGCAGCCCAATGGAAAGGGGACGATTCTCTGAAGCTTTCTTT
-	-	TRBV20-1	TRBJ2-4	CSARPWGALNIQYF	TGCAGTGCTAGGCCGTGGGGGGCTTTGAACATTCAGTACTTC
TRBD1	-	TRBV10-1	TRBJ2-5	CASSYLGQQQETQYF	TGTGCCAGCAGTTACCTGGGACAGCAACAGGAGACCCAGTACTTC
TRBD1	many	TRBV7-2	TRBJ1-4	CASSFDRGEKLFF	TGTGCCAGCAGCTTTGACAGGGGTGAAAAACTGTTTTTT
TRBD2	-	TRBV10-2	TRBJ2-3	CATTVTSGGAENTQYF	TGCGCCACCACGGTGACTAGCGGGGGGGCCGAAAATACGCAGTATTTT